Each of the 24 T cell receptor beta chains below was sequenced from the same sample in a study of T-cell memory formation after mild COVID-19. TCRdb re-derived calls from the 5' RACE reads in MiXCR, one entry per CDR3 protein. The sample records 280,000 or so distinct CDR3 sequences, over 7% being singletons. Sequencing was done on a sample of PBMCs or a T cell subset sorted from them (not recorded which). The receptors derive from a man between 18 and 35 years old who had mild COVID-19 (a few samples of this study predate the infection). Cell type and time point are not known.

This clonotype was picked up a small number of times. The chain combines TRBV4-1 with TRBJ2-2, with 8 nucleotides matching TRBD1. The germline gives CDR1 MGHRA, CDR2 YSYEKL. With V trimmed by 3 bases and J by 7 bases, 7 bases remained unmatched. The CDR3 runs 15 residues. The CDR3 region is CASSHNQGARGELFF. The DNA of the CDR3 is TGCGCCAGCAGCCATAATCAGGGGGCTCGCGGGGAGCTGTTTTTT.

This clonotype has at least ten counts. The CDR3 region is CVGTGWHDSEQYV. The CDR3, as DNA: TGTGTCGGGACAGGCTGGCACGATTCGGAGCAGTACGTC. The chain uses TRBV15 and TRBJ2-7; 8 bases are a match to TRBD1. The germline CDR1 and CDR2 sequences are LNHNV and YYDKDF (reference sequence). This CDR3 has 13 residues.

This clonotype was counted at least ten times. The V gene is TRBV7-9, the J gene TRBJ2-5; TRBD2 matches at 14 bases. V lost 5 bases to trimming and J lost 3 bases; unmatched junction nucleotides: 2. The CDR3 runs 15 residues. In germline, CDR1 is SEHNR, CDR2 FQNEAQ (reference sequence). This CDR3 is CASSATSGGEETQYF. CDR3 DNA sequence: TGTGCCAGCAGCGCGACTAGCGGGGGGGAAGAGACCCAGTACTTC.

This clonotype showed up just a few times. V usage is TRBV5-1 and J usage is TRBJ2-2, with D unclear. Trimming took off 0 bases at V and 6 bases at J, with 9 bases between the two ends. This CDR3 is built from 14 residues. The germline CDR1 and CDR2 sequences are SGHRS and YFSETQ. For the CDR3, the DNA is TGCGCCAGCAGCTTGGGGATGGGTCCCGGGGAGCTGTTTTTT. Encoded protein: CASSLGMGPGELFF.

The CDR3 region has the DNA TGTGCCAGCTCCCCGGGACGAATCACAGATACGCAGTATTTT. This gives the protein CASSPGRITDTQYF. This chain links TRBV7-2 with TRBJ2-3; D is tentatively TRBD1 or TRBD2 (5 bases each). CDR1 and CDR2 from the germline V gene are SGHTA and FQGNSA. This CDR3 region has 14 residues. The V end lost 8 bases, the J end lost 2 bases, and 14 bases lay between the germline ends. The complete variable domain, with remaining parts taken from reference TRBV7-2 and TRBJ2-3, reads GAGVSQSPSNKVTEKGKDVELRCDPISGHTALYWYRQSLGQGLEFLIYFQGNSAPDKSGLPSDRFSAERTGGSVSTLTIQRTQQEDSAVYLCASSPGRITDTQYFGPGTRLTVL.

The chain recombines TRBV12-3 or TRBV12-4 with TRBJ2-2, with TRBD1 identical over 8 bases. The CDR3 is 15 amino acids. The ends lost 5 bases at V and 3 bases at J; junction bases unmatched: 5. CDR3 DNA sequence: TGTGCCAGCAGTGCACAGGGGGGCTACACCGGGGAGCTGTTTTTT. This codes for CASSAQGGYTGELFF.

The V gene is TRBV27, the J gene TRBJ1-2, with D uncertain. This CDR3 is built from 13 residues. V lost 0 bases, J lost 4 bases, and 6 bases lay in between. CDR1 is MNHEY, CDR2 SMNVEV, per germline (reference sequence). The CDR3 nucleotides are TGTGCCAGCAGTTTATCTTACAGCTATGGCTACACCTTC. It codes for CASSLSYSYGYTF.

The rearrangement links TRBV20-1 to TRBJ2-3, with TRBD2 matching over 9 bases. V gave up 3 bases and J gave up 4 bases; unmatched junction bases: 5. The CDR3 length is 14 residues. Germline CDR1 DFQATT, CDR2 SNEGSKA (reference sequence). CDR3 in amino acids: CSASYSGGPDTQYF. The CDR3 DNA follows: TGCAGTGCTAGTTACAGCGGGGGGCCAGATACGCAGTATTTT.

This clonotype was seen more than once but under ten times. The J gene is TRBJ2-2, the V gene TRBV7-8; no clear D gene. Germline CDR1 and CDR2: SGHVS and FQNEAQ. The V gene lost 5 bases and the J gene lost 6 bases, with 10 bases spanning the gap. This CDR3 region has 13 residues. In nucleotides, the CDR3 is TGTGCCAGCAGCCCATTCGCGGCCGGGGAGCTGTTTTTT. Translating gives CASSPFAAGELFF.

This clonotype was seen only a few times. The genes are TRBV27 and TRBJ1-5, with D unresolved. The CDR3 has 15 residues. V gave up 11 bases and J gave up 0 bases, with 17 bases separating them. Looked up from germline, CDR1 is MNHEY and CDR2 is SMNVEV (reference sequence). Written as DNA, the CDR3 is TGTGCCCGTGGAGCAGCCCAATATAGCAATCAGCCCCAGCATTTT. This codes for CARGAAQYSNQPQHF.

The chain is built from TRBV7-9 and TRBJ2-7; D gene uncertain. The V end was cut by 5 bases, the J end by 2 bases, with 13 bases between. This CDR3 comprises 14 residues. Germline V CDR1 and CDR2: SEHNR, FQNEAQ (reference sequence). DNA of the CDR3: TGTGCCAGCAGCACCCGGACCGGACCCTACGAGCAGTACGTC. The encoded protein is CASSTRTGPYEQYV.

This clonotype appeared a few times. This chain joins TRBV5-1 and TRBJ2-3; a weak D match, TRBD1 (6 bases). Germline lookup yields CDR1 SGHRS and CDR2 YFSETQ. V was trimmed by 9 bases and J by 2 bases, leaving 13 bases between them. The CDR3 is 13 residues long. In DNA, the CDR3 is TGCGCCACCCGGCGGACAGTCACAGATACGCAGTATTTT. Translation: CATRRTVTDTQYF. The variable domain in full, with the rest retrieved from reference TRBV5-1 and TRBJ2-3, is KAGVTQTPRYLIKTRGQQVTLSCSPISGHRSVSWYQQTPGQGLQFLFEYFSETQRNKGNFPGRFSGRQFSNSRSEMNVSTLELGDSALYLCATRRTVTDTQYFGPGTRLTVL.

A word on this clonotype: With a much larger clone just one base away, this may be a read error. J is TRBJ2-2 and V is TRBV12-3 or TRBV12-4; D not certain. This CDR3 is built from 12 residues. CDR3 sequence reads: CDSSSPGGELFF. The CDR3 region has the DNA TGTGACAGCAGTTCTCCCGGCGGGGAGCTGTTTTTT.

The table lists this clonotype with a few counts. This rearrangement joins TRBV20-1 to TRBJ1-5, with TRBD1 matching over 9 bases. V gave up 5 bases and J gave up 3 bases; unmatched junction bases: 14. Germline CDR1 reads DFQATT; CDR2 reads SNEGSKA (reference sequence). There are 17 residues in the CDR3. As DNA, the CDR3 is TGCAGTGCTCCTGACTTGGACAGGGGATCATACAATCAGCCCCAGCATTTT. Its protein product is CSAPDLDRGSYNQPQHF.

This clonotype was observed many times. The rearrangement joins TRBV5-6 to TRBJ1-4; 9 bases align to TRBD1. Germline V gives CDR1 SGHDT, CDR2 YYEEEE. Germline trimming cut 4 bases from V and 3 bases from J; bases unmatched to any gene: 7. This CDR3 comprises 16 residues. The CDR3 here is CASSLLQGAANEKLFF. DNA for the CDR3: TGTGCCAGCAGCCTACTACAGGGGGCAGCTAATGAAAAACTGTTTTTT.

This clonotype was picked up a small number of times. The chain employs TRBV20-1 and TRBJ1-2; TRBD1 aligns across 10 bases. The V gene end was trimmed by 6 bases and the J gene end by 9 bases; junction bases not matched to a gene: 7. The CDR3 length is 12 residues. The V gene's germline CDR1 is DFQATT and CDR2 SNEGSKA (reference sequence). CDR3 loop: CSAWDRGTSYTF. CDR3 bases: TGCAGTGCCTGGGACAGGGGAACGAGCTACACCTTC.

The chain joins TRBV5-1 to TRBJ2-1, with D possibly being TRBD1 (6 bases). The CDR3 covers 13 residues. Per the germline V gene, CDR1 is SGHRS and CDR2 is YFSETQ. V was clipped by 3 bases and J by 15 bases, with 19 bases between them. The CDR3 loop reads CASSSPPGHEGFF. In DNA, the CDR3 is TGCGCCAGCAGCTCACCCCCGGGACACGAGGGGTTCTTC.

The rearrangement joins TRBV14 to TRBJ2-3; D gene uncertain. This CDR3 is 15 amino acids long. The V and J ends lost 2 bases and 0 bases respectively, with 9 bases between them. The germline gives CDR1 SGHDN, CDR2 FVKESK. The CDR3 is CASSQMVRSTDTQYF. The CDR3 nucleotides are TGTGCCAGCAGCCAAATGGTGAGGAGCACAGATACGCAGTATTTT.

This clonotype was found many times. This sequence joins TRBV20-1 and TRBJ2-2, with 7 bases lining up with TRBD2. CDR1 DFQATT and CDR2 SNEGSKA come from the germline V gene (reference sequence). J gave up 1 base and V 3 bases, and 8 bases lay outside the gene matches. This CDR3 is 16 amino acids long. CDR3 sequence (DNA): TGCAGTGCTAGCCCGAAGGAGCGGGGGAACACCGGGGAGCTGTTTTTT. Its protein product is CSASPKERGNTGELFF.

The J gene is TRBJ2-3, the V gene TRBV19, with 8 nucleotides matching TRBD2. The length of the CDR3 is 13 residues. J gave up 4 bases and V 3 bases, and 0 bases lay outside the gene matches. CDR1 and CDR2 from the germline V gene are LNHDA and SQIVND (reference sequence). CDR3 nucleotide sequence: TGTGCCAGTAGTATGCGGGAGGCAGATACGCAGTATTTT. Residues: CASSMREADTQYF.

The chain is built from TRBV27 and TRBJ2-7; D might be TRBD1 (6 bases). This CDR3 is built from 13 residues. Germline assignment: CDR1 MNHEY and CDR2 SMNVEV (reference sequence). Trimming cost V 8 bases and J 5 bases, with 16 bases left between them. CDR3 bases: TGTGCCAGCTCCAAGGACAGTGAGGACGAGCAGTACTTC. Its translation: CASSKDSEDEQYF.

This clonotype was seen ten or more times. V and J are TRBV5-1 and TRBJ2-5, with 8 bases aligning to TRBD1. J lost 5 bases, V lost 4 bases, and 7 bases had no gene match. CDR1 SGHRS and CDR2 YFSETQ come from the germline V gene. The CDR3 is made up of 14 amino acids. This CDR3 is CASSVGQGAETQYF. In DNA, the CDR3 is TGCGCCAGCAGCGTCGGACAGGGAGCGGAGACCCAGTACTTC.

This clonotype occurred a few times. The chain joins TRBV4-3 to TRBJ1-1, with D unclear. Per the germline V gene, CDR1 is LGHNA and CDR2 is YSLEER. V lost 5 bases to trimming and J lost 4 bases, with 11 bases between them. The CDR3 spans 13 residues. The CDR3 here is CASSSRLGTEAFF. DNA of the CDR3: TGCGCCAGCAGCTCCCGGTTGGGCACTGAAGCTTTCTTT.

A few counts support this clonotype. The chain links TRBV20-1 to TRBJ2-5; tentatively, D is TRBD1 or TRBD2 (6 bases each). The CDR3 spans 14 residues. Per the germline V gene, CDR1 is DFQATT and CDR2 is SNEGSKA (reference sequence). CDR3 bases: TGCAGCCCCCAAGGGTCGGGGGCGGTGGCGACCCAGTACTTC. It translates to CSPQGSGAVATQYF.